This TCR beta chain was retrieved from a study of control samples from healthy donors and cancer patients. Here immunoSEQ multiplex PCR was the method, and the copy in TCRdb shows in-frame clones only, minus some. The sample's table shows about 210,000 clones. This receptor was taken from a woman in her twenties or thirties in good health. Sequenced material: blood.

For the CDR3, the DNA is TGTGCCAGCAGCCCAACCGGGACACGAGATAACTATGGCTACACCTTC. As protein: CASSPTGTRDNYGYTF. The V and J genes are TRBV5-5 and TRBJ1-2, with a tentative D call TRBD1 (6 bases). The CDR3 covers 16 residues. Germline CDR1 reads SGHKS; CDR2 reads YYEKEE (reference sequence). The V end lost 4 bases, the J end lost 1 base, and 17 bases lay between the germline ends.